One and the same sample provided the 14 T cell receptor beta chains below, sequenced in a study of blood T cells in healthy people across ages. A second 7 to 11 cycle PCR used barcoded and J-beta primers. Each CDR3 protein gets one entry after TCRdb re-called the 5' RACE reads with MiXCR. The sample comprises some 1.5 million distinct CDR3 sequences, approximately 42% of which are singletons, and about 4% rests with the top ten. Sequenced sample: blood. These receptors were obtained from a woman aged 18 to 35 in good health.

Points on this clonotype: One base away lies a much larger clone, so this may be a sequencing read error. The chain uses TRBV14 and TRBJ2-7; D is uncertain. Trimming took 1 base from V and 7 from J, leaving 11 bases between them. This CDR3 contains 13 residues. From germline, CDR1 is SGHDN and CDR2 FVKESK. CDR3 residues: CASSQARYNEQYF. DNA of the CDR3: TGTGCCAGCAGCCAAGCCAGATACAATGAGCAGTACTTC.

The V and J genes are TRBV6-1 and TRBJ2-1; D may match TRBD1 or TRBD2 (5 bases each). This CDR3 comprises 15 residues. Trimming removed 8 bases at V and 5 bases at J, with 19 bases between. The germline V gene encodes CDR1 MNHNS and CDR2 SASEGT. Here the CDR3 reads CASETSGRPDNEQFF. CDR3 DNA: TGTGCCAGCGAGACCTCGGGACGGCCCGACAATGAGCAGTTCTTC.

This clonotype has only a few counts. The rearrangement uses TRBV7-8 and TRBJ2-3; D is unclear. V was cut by 1 base and J by 0 bases, with 5 bases left in between. The CDR3 length is 14 residues. Germline V gene lookup returns CDR1 SGHVS and CDR2 FQNEAQ. The CDR3 reads CASSLDWSTDTQYF. In DNA, the CDR3 is TGTGCCAGCAGCTTAGACTGGAGCACAGATACGCAGTATTTT.

This chain connects TRBV18 to TRBJ2-1; D gene ambiguous. This CDR3 has 17 residues. Germline V gene sequence: CDR1 KGHSH, CDR2 LQKENI. V was pared by 2 bases and J by 4 bases, with 18 bases between. The CDR3 DNA sequence: TGTGCCAGCTCACCATCCTTCTTCCGGAAGGAGTACAATGAGCAGTTCTTC. Translated: CASSPSFFRKEYNEQFF.

A few counts support this clonotype. The chain employs TRBV29-1 and TRBJ1-2, with D possibly being TRBD1 (6 bases). Trimming removed 4 bases from V and 3 bases from J, with 12 bases in between. The CDR3 length is 13 residues. CDR1 is SQVTM and CDR2 is ANQGSEA in the germline V gene. The CDR3 loop reads CSVATGIDYGYTF. CDR3 DNA: TGCAGCGTTGCAACAGGGATAGACTATGGCTACACCTTC.

In its sample, this clonotype was seen a few times. This rearrangement joins TRBV12-3 or TRBV12-4 to TRBJ1-2; D might be TRBD1 (5 bases). Between the trimmed V and J ends, which lost 3 bases and 4 bases, there was a span of 18 bases. This CDR3 spans 16 amino acids. CDR3 coding DNA: TGTGCCAGCAGTTTGTTAGCCCTCGACAGTACCTATGGCTACACCTTC. Protein sequence: CASSLLALDSTYGYTF.

This rearrangement joins TRBV20-1 to TRBJ2-1, with a tentative D call TRBD2 (6 bases). V was shortened by 5 bases and J by 8 bases, with 10 bases between the two germline ends. The CDR3 runs to 11 residues. The germline CDR1 and CDR2 sequences are DFQATT and SNEGSKA (reference sequence). The CDR3 sequence: CSAASGDEQFF. CDR3 in DNA: TGCAGTGCTGCGTCGGGGGATGAGCAGTTCTTC.

J is TRBJ1-2 and V is TRBV7-2; D call uncertain. Trimming removed 2 bases from V and 6 bases from J, with 10 bases in between. The length of the CDR3 is 13 residues. Germline loops: CDR1 SGHTA, CDR2 FQGNSA. The CDR3 DNA is TGTGCCAGCAGCTTACAGGTTCACAATGGCTACACCTTC. This gives the protein CASSLQVHNGYTF.

This clonotype occurred a few times. CDR3 in DNA: TGCAGCGGGTTGGGGACTGAAGCTTTCTTT. Its translation: CSGLGTEAFF. V and J are TRBV29-1 and TRBJ1-1; no reliable D call. CDR3 length: 10 amino acids. V shed 7 bases and J shed 5 bases, with 8 bases lying between them. Germline V lookup: CDR1 SQVTM, CDR2 ANQGSEA.

This clonotype was observed a handful of times. This sequence joins TRBV20-1 and TRBJ1-5; 8 nucleotides align to TRBD1. The V and J ends lost 5 bases and 4 bases, in that order; junction bases with no gene match: 4. Germline CDR1 reads DFQATT; CDR2 reads SNEGSKA (reference sequence). The CDR3 extends over 13 amino acids. As DNA, the CDR3 is TGCAGTGCTTCCTGGACAGGGAATCAGCCCCAGCATTTT. Protein product: CSASWTGNQPQHF.

The genes are TRBV27 and TRBJ1-2; D perhaps matches TRBD1 (5 bases). Germline CDR1 is MNHEY and CDR2 is SMNVEV (reference sequence). The V end was cut by 10 bases, the J end by 8 bases, with 23 bases between. The CDR3 runs 14 residues. CDR3 coding DNA: TGTGCCACCAGCAACGGGAGGGGAAATAGGGGCTACACCTTC. Translating it yields CATSNGRGNRGYTF.

This clonotype was seen ten or more times. The chain couples TRBV29-1 to TRBJ2-1, with D possibly TRBD1 on 5 matching bases. This CDR3 spans 12 amino acids. Trimming removed 3 bases from V and 9 bases from J, with 12 bases in between. Per the germline V gene, CDR1 is SQVTM and CDR2 is ANQGSEA. In nucleotides, the CDR3 is TGCAGCGTTGACTGGGGCAGGAGTGAGCAGTTCTTC. This gives the protein CSVDWGRSEQFF.

This clonotype turned up a few times. The chain joins TRBV7-2 to TRBJ2-1, with unresolved D. The closer fit of TRBJ2-7 to the DNA end suggests the J call may be wrong. The CDR3 runs to 14 residues. The V gene's germline CDR1 is SGHTA and CDR2 FQGNSA. CDR3 region: CASSLGRTYNEQYF. CDR3 nucleotides: TGTGCCAGCAGCTTAGGCAGAACCTACAATGAGCAGTACTTC.

The chain combines TRBV6-6 with TRBJ1-2; D is unresolved. CDR3 size: 17 residues. Germline values: CDR1 MNHNY, CDR2 SVGAGI (reference sequence). The V end was cut by 7 bases, the J end by 0 bases, with 21 bases between. The CDR3 nucleotides are TGTGCCAGCACCAGGTTGACCTTACAAGCTGCTAACTATGGCTACACCTTC. This encodes CASTRLTLQAANYGYTF.